Below are 25 T cell receptor beta chains sequenced from a single sample in a study of response to subunit inactivated influenza vaccine. MiXCR, applied by TCRdb to the RT-PCR reads, yields one record per CDR3 protein. The repertoire holds some 500,000 distinct CDR3 sequences, with under 15% as singletons. The sample in question was PBMCs from blood, obtained 40 to 50 days after vaccination. All receptors derive from a man aged 45 to 65 who received an inactivated influenza vaccine.

This chain joins TRBV9 and TRBJ2-3; D is uncertain. Germline loops: CDR1 SGDLS, CDR2 YYNGEE. V lost 1 base and J lost 4, with 10 bases in between. The CDR3 runs to 14 residues. This CDR3 reads CASSVLEHPDTQYF. For the CDR3, the DNA is TGTGCCAGCAGCGTATTAGAGCATCCAGATACGCAGTATTTT.

This clonotype showed up many times. The chain employs TRBV29-1 and TRBJ1-1; D might be TRBD1 (5 bases). Trimming took 8 bases from V and 1 from J, leaving 11 bases between them. The germline gives CDR1 SQVTM, CDR2 ANQGSEA. The CDR3 is made up of 12 amino acids. In nucleotides, the CDR3 is TGCAGCTCCTGGGACGGGAACACTGAAGCTTTCTTT. Its translation is CSSWDGNTEAFF.

This clonotype showed up just a few times. V gene TRBV9 combines with J gene TRBJ2-7; D assignment may be TRBD1 or TRBD2 (6 bases each). V was trimmed by 6 bases and J by 0 bases, leaving 13 bases between them. This CDR3 is 14 amino acids long. Germline-derived CDR1 and CDR2 are SGDLS and YYNGEE. CDR3 in amino acids: CASNGGGSSYEQYF. CDR3 nucleotide sequence: TGTGCCAGCAATGGAGGGGGGAGCTCCTACGAGCAGTACTTC.

The chain links TRBV10-3 to TRBJ1-1; perhaps TRBD1 as D (6 bases). V was clipped by 7 bases and J by 0 bases, with 15 bases between them. Germline V lookup: CDR1 ENHRY, CDR2 SYGVKD. The CDR3 is 15 amino acids. CDR3 sequence (DNA): TGTGCCATCACTGCACAGGGACCCATGAACACTGAAGCTTTCTTT. This translates into CAITAQGPMNTEAFF.

In this sample, this clonotype turned up a few times. CDR3 amino acids: CASSDYRAGELFF. CDR3 bases: TGTGCCAGCAGTGATTACAGGGCCGGGGAGCTGTTTTTT. The chain recombines TRBV6-1 with TRBJ2-2; D perhaps matches TRBD1 (6 bases). CDR3 length: 13 residues. Looked up from germline, CDR1 is MNHNS and CDR2 is SASEGT. The germline V and J ends were trimmed by 3 bases and 6 bases, with 8 bases remaining between them.

At least ten counts were recorded for this clonotype. The V call is TRBV5-1, the J call TRBJ2-7; no clear D gene. V lost 5 bases to trimming and J lost 3 bases, with 12 bases between them. This CDR3 contains 13 residues. Per the germline V gene, CDR1 is SGHRS and CDR2 is YFSETQ. CDR3 sequence reads: CASSGATNYEQYF. CDR3 bases: TGCGCCAGCAGTGGAGCAACCAACTACGAGCAGTACTTC.

This clonotype has more than one count but fewer than ten. The V and J genes are TRBV20-1 and TRBJ2-7; D gene uncertain. Trimming left V 7 bases short and J 0 bases short, with 19 bases between. CDR1 and CDR2 from the germline V gene are DFQATT and SNEGSKA (reference sequence). The CDR3 contains 15 residues. The CDR3, as DNA: TGCAGTGTCGGAGAGGTCGGGCTGACCTCCTACGAGCAGTACTTC. Translating gives CSVGEVGLTSYEQYF.

The chain is built from TRBV7-2 and TRBJ2-2, with 9 bases that match TRBD2. Trimming at V came to 7 bases and at J to 7 bases, leaving 13 bases not matched to a gene. The V gene's germline CDR1 is SGHTA and CDR2 FQGNSA. This CDR3 region has 16 residues. For the CDR3, the DNA is TGTGCCAGCAAAAAGGACGGCGGGAGGGGATTCGGGGAGCTGTTTTTT. Amino acids: CASKKDGGRGFGELFF.

The table lists this clonotype with many counts. The chain employs TRBV7-3 and TRBJ2-3; no clear D gene. This CDR3 has 13 amino acids. Between the trimmed V and J ends, which lost 4 bases and 5 bases, there was a span of 10 bases. Germline values: CDR1 SGHTA, CDR2 FQGTGA. In DNA form, the CDR3 reads TGTGCCAGCAGCTCCTCTAGGCAAGATACGCAGTATTTT. Amino acids: CASSSSRQDTQYF.

The sample holds a few counts of this clonotype. The chain joins TRBV5-1 to TRBJ2-2; TRBD1 might be the D (6 bases). The CDR3 covers 15 residues. Germline lookup yields CDR1 SGHRS and CDR2 YFSETQ. The V and J ends lost 0 bases and 5 bases respectively, with 11 bases between them. The CDR3 coding sequence is TGCGCCAGCAGCTTGGATGGGGGCAGGACCGGGGAGCTGTTTTTT. This encodes CASSLDGGRTGELFF.

The table lists this clonotype with a few counts. The chain uses TRBV7-2 and TRBJ2-2; 12 bases line up with TRBD2. V lost 6 bases to trimming and J lost 5 bases; unmatched junction nucleotides: 4. The CDR3 length is 15 residues. Germline V gene lookup returns CDR1 SGHTA and CDR2 FQGNSA. The CDR3 DNA is TGTGCCAGCAGACCCGGGACTAGCGGGACCGGGGAGCTGTTTTTT. Translated, it gives CASRPGTSGTGELFF.

The chain links TRBV28 to TRBJ2-7; D tentatively reads TRBD1 or TRBD2 (5 bases each). V was cut by 5 bases and J by 2 bases, with 13 bases left in between. This CDR3 region has 14 residues. From germline, CDR1 is MDHEN and CDR2 SYDVKM. DNA for the CDR3: TGTGCCAGCAGTACCCGGGACCGTACCTACGAGCAGTACTTC. Amino acid sequence: CASSTRDRTYEQYF.

In the case of this clonotype: This sequence may be a read error, since a much larger clone differs from it by one base. This sequence joins TRBV7-2 and TRBJ2-5, with D possibly matching TRBD2 (5 bases). CDR3 size: 16 residues. Germline values: CDR1 SGHTA, CDR2 FQGNSA. The CDR3 nucleotides read TGTGCCAGCAGCTTAAGTTTGACCCTAGGTTGGGAGACCCACTACTTC. Translation gives CASSLSLTLGWETHYF.

The chain has TRBV12-3 or TRBV12-4 and TRBJ1-5; TRBD1 agrees at 8 bases. After removal of 6 bases from V and 7 bases from J, the junction contained 14 bases not matched to a gene. This CDR3 is built from 16 residues. The CDR3 here is CASSRSRQGAYQPQHF. The DNA of the CDR3 is TGTGCCAGCAGCCGATCCAGGCAGGGGGCATACCAGCCCCAGCATTTT.

This clonotype was counted between two and nine times. The V call is TRBV29-1, the J call TRBJ2-5, with TRBD2 matching 7 bases. Germline V gene lookup returns CDR1 SQVTM and CDR2 ANQGSEA. Germline trimming cut 7 bases from V and 5 bases from J; bases unmatched to any gene: 7. The CDR3 is made up of 12 amino acids. The DNA of the CDR3 is TGCAGCGCACCGGGAGGTTTCGAGACCCAGTACTTC. Its protein is CSAPGGFETQYF.

This chain joins TRBV5-1 and TRBJ2-7; no reliable D call. This CDR3 is built from 16 residues. Germline CDR1 and CDR2: SGHRS and YFSETQ. Trimming took 0 bases from V and 1 from J, leaving 14 bases between them. CDR3 sequence: CASSLAVVRYSYEQYF. The CDR3 region has the DNA TGCGCCAGCAGCTTGGCCGTTGTCAGATATTCCTACGAGCAGTACTTC.

The V gene is TRBV20-1, the J gene TRBJ1-3; D remains ambiguous. V was pared by 0 bases and J by 0 bases, with 6 bases between. The CDR3 is 14 amino acids. Germline CDR1 and CDR2: DFQATT and SNEGSKA (reference sequence). DNA for the CDR3: TGCAGTGCTAGAGATGGAGGCTCTGGAAACACCATATATTTT. Residues: CSARDGGSGNTIYF.

The chain combines TRBV6-1 with TRBJ2-3, with 10 nucleotides matching TRBD2. Losses at the gene ends were 2 bases for V and 6 bases for J; bases not matched to a gene: 5. Per germline, CDR1 MNHNS and CDR2 SASEGT. CDR3 length: 15 amino acids. The CDR3 is CASSEKAGGPDTQYF. In DNA form, the CDR3 reads TGTGCCAGCAGTGAAAAAGCGGGGGGGCCGGATACGCAGTATTTT.

The chain has TRBV10-3 and TRBJ1-2; D might be TRBD1 (6 bases). V lost 3 bases, J lost 4 bases, and 9 bases lay in between. The CDR3 runs 13 residues. CDR1 and CDR2 (germline): ENHRY, SYGVKD. The CDR3: CAISDRTAYGYTF. CDR3 DNA sequence: TGTGCCATCAGTGACAGGACAGCCTATGGCTACACCTTC.

The chain couples TRBV4-1 to TRBJ2-6; 8 bases agree with TRBD1. Trimming took 1 base from V and 0 from J; bases not matched to a gene: 20. This CDR3 is 23 amino acids long. Germline CDR1 MGHRA, CDR2 YSYEKL. Here the CDR3 reads CASSQANLPAPGTGLSGANVLTF. For the CDR3, the DNA is TGCGCCAGCAGCCAAGCTAATCTCCCTGCGCCCGGGACAGGACTCTCTGGGGCCAACGTCCTGACTTTC.

The V gene is TRBV11-2, the J gene TRBJ2-7, with TRBD2 identical over 8 bases. The CDR3 has 17 residues. The germline gives CDR1 SGHAT, CDR2 FQNNGV. Germline trimming cut 1 base from V and 1 base from J; bases unmatched to any gene: 9. The CDR3 nucleotides are TGTGCCAGCAGCTTAGTCCCTAGCGGGTTTGGATCCTACGAGCAGTACTTC. Translated: CASSLVPSGFGSYEQYF.

This clonotype has just a few counts. V and J are TRBV20-1 and TRBJ2-5; perhaps TRBD2 as D (7 bases). V was trimmed by 3 bases and J by 5 bases, leaving 16 bases between them. Germline values: CDR1 DFQATT, CDR2 SNEGSKA (reference sequence). This CDR3 is built from 14 residues. DNA of the CDR3: TGCAGTGCTAGCTTAAGGGGGGGGAGGGAGACCCAGTACTTC. As protein: CSASLRGGRETQYF.

This clonotype was counted many times. The V gene is TRBV12-3 or TRBV12-4, the J gene TRBJ2-1; 10 bases align to TRBD2. This CDR3 has 16 residues. J was trimmed by 7 bases and V by 8 bases; bases with no gene match: 14. The CDR3 sequence is CASLQTWGTSENEQFF. The CDR3 DNA follows: TGTGCCAGCCTACAAACATGGGGGACTAGCGAGAATGAGCAGTTCTTC.

V gene TRBV5-1 combines with J gene TRBJ2-1, with D tentatively TRBD1 (6 bases). The V gene lost 1 base and the J gene lost 8 bases, with 13 bases spanning the gap. Germline CDR1 reads SGHRS; CDR2 reads YFSETQ. The CDR3 length is 14 residues. CDR3 region: CASSLPTGYHEQFF. CDR3 nucleotide sequence: TGCGCCAGCAGCTTGCCCACAGGGTATCATGAGCAGTTCTTC.

Only a few counts were recorded for this clonotype. J is TRBJ1-6 and V is TRBV20-1; TRBD1 is a possible D gene (5 bases). The CDR3 sequence is 17 residues long. The germline CDR1 and CDR2 sequences are DFQATT and SNEGSKA (reference sequence). With 2 bases removed from V and 4 bases from J, the gap between germline ends came to 18 bases. Here the CDR3 DNA reads TGCAGTGCTAGAAAAAAACGAGACAGCCCTTATAATTCACCCCTCCACTTT. This gives the protein CSARKKRDSPYNSPLHF.